This is a list of T cell receptor beta chains from one sample in a study of PD-L1 blockade in urothelial cancer. Only in-frame clones appear in the TCRdb table, and some are missing; sequencing was by immunoSEQ multiplex PCR. The sample lists approximately 51,000 clones; approximately 86% were seen once. The sequencing here drew on PBMCs, taken around atezolizumab (anti-PD-L1) treatment. The receptors here all came from a man in his 60s with urothelial cancer. The CDR3 runs from the conserved cysteine through the conserved F or W. A D gene is named only where the DNA matches it firmly. Clone size is stated in some rows and not others, as once, few, many or a class when expanded.

DNA: TGTGCCAGCAGCCCCCCGACTAGTATGAGAGAGACCCAGTACTTC
CDR3: CASSPPTSMRETQYF
D: .
V: TRBV14
size: .
J: TRBJ2-5

DNA: TGCAGCGGGGACAGGGGCGGTGACACTGAAGCTTTCTTT
CDR3: CSGDRGGDTEAFF
D: TRBD1
V: TRBV29-1
size: .
J: TRBJ1-1

DNA: TGTGCCAGCAGCTCCGGACAGGGTCACTACGAGCAGTACTTC
CDR3: CASSSGQGHYEQYF
D: TRBD1
V: TRBV13
size: .
J: TRBJ2-7

DNA: TGTGCCAGCAGCTTGGTCTGGAGCTCCTACAATGAGCAGTTCTTC
CDR3: CASSLVWSSYNEQFF
D: .
V: TRBV5-5
size: .
J: TRBJ2-1

DNA: TGCAGCGTTGAAGAATCCAGCGGGGGGCCGTGGGGAAACATTCAGTACTTC
CDR3: CSVEESSGGPWGNIQYF
D: TRBD2
V: TRBV29-1
size: .
J: TRBJ2-4

DNA: TGCGCCAGCAGCCAAATTCCTACGGCGGCGCAGTACTTC
CDR3: CASSQIPTAAQYF
D: .
V: TRBV4-3
size: .
J: TRBJ2-7

DNA: TGCGCCAACTATTACGAGCAGTACTTC
CDR3: CANYYEQYF
D: .
V: TRBV5-1
size: .
J: TRBJ2-7

DNA: TGTGCCAGTAAACAAGGGACAGGAGACTCCTACGAGCAGTACTTC
CDR3: CASKQGTGDSYEQYF
D: TRBD1
V: TRBV19
size: .
J: TRBJ2-7

DNA: TGTGCCAGCAGCGACCCTAGGGAGATCAACACTGAAGCTTTCTTT
CDR3: CASSDPREINTEAFF
D: .
V: TRBV11-3
size: .
J: TRBJ1-1

DNA: TGTGCCAGCAGTCTGTCTAGGGCACTAGATGAAAAACTGTTTTTT
CDR3: CASSLSRALDEKLFF
D: .
V: TRBV28
size: few
J: TRBJ1-4

DNA: TGTGCCAGCAGATATACAGGGGCCCCAGACTATGGCTACACCTTC
CDR3: CASRYTGAPDYGYTF
D: TRBD1
V: TRBV28
size: .
J: TRBJ1-2

DNA: TGTGCCAGTAGTATAGGGCTAGATTACAATGAGCAGTTCTTC
CDR3: CASSIGLDYNEQFF
D: .
V: TRBV19
size: .
J: TRBJ2-1

DNA: TGTGCCAGCAGCCCGCCTACAGGAGCTGAAGCTTTCTTT
CDR3: CASSPPTGAEAFF
D: .
V: TRBV27
size: .
J: TRBJ1-1

DNA: TGTGCCGAATGGGACAGCAACTATGGCTACACCTTC
CDR3: CAEWDSNYGYTF
D: TRBD1
V: TRBV10-3
size: few
J: TRBJ1-2

DNA: TGCAGCGTTAAAACTCTTTCCTACGAGCAGTACTTC
CDR3: CSVKTLSYEQYF
D: .
V: TRBV29-1
size: .
J: TRBJ2-7

DNA: TGTGCCAGCAGCTTAGCGACTAGCGGGGCCGGGGATGAGCAGTTCTTC
CDR3: CASSLATSGAGDEQFF
D: TRBD2
V: TRBV7-8
size: .
J: TRBJ2-1

DNA: TGTGCCAGCAGCCAATCCGGGTCGTCGAACAGGGCCACAGATACGCAGTATTTT
CDR3: CASSQSGSSNRATDTQYF
D: .
V: TRBV4-2
size: .
J: TRBJ2-3

DNA: TGTGCCAGCCTATCACAGGGTTGGAGGAACACTGAAGCTTTCTTT
CDR3: CASLSQGWRNTEAFF
D: .
V: TRBV2
size: once
J: TRBJ1-1

DNA: TGTGCCAGCAGTTCGGGACTTCCGGATCAGCCCCAGCATTTT
CDR3: CASSSGLPDQPQHF
D: .
V: TRBV6-6
size: .
J: TRBJ1-5

DNA: TGCGCCAGCAGCCAACCTAGCGGGAGTAAAGATACGCAGTATTTT
CDR3: CASSQPSGSKDTQYF
D: TRBD2
V: TRBV4-3
size: .
J: TRBJ2-3

DNA: TGTGCCAGCTCACCCTCAGGATCCCACGAGCAGTACTTC
CDR3: CASSPSGSHEQYF
D: .
V: TRBV18
size: .
J: TRBJ2-7

DNA: TGTGCCAGCAGTAGTGGGCTAGATACGCAGTATTTT
CDR3: CASSSGLDTQYF
D: .
V: TRBV6-5
size: few
J: TRBJ2-3

DNA: TGTGCCAGTAGTATAGAGTCGGGGAACACTGAAGCTTTCTTT
CDR3: CASSIESGNTEAFF
D: .
V: TRBV19
size: .
J: TRBJ1-1

DNA: TGTGCCTCAGGGGGGACCGATGAGCAGTTCTTC
CDR3: CASGGTDEQFF
D: .
V: TRBV7-9
size: .
J: TRBJ2-1

DNA: TGCGCCAGCCAGAACGGGCCTAGCGGGGTCCTCTTCGACGAGCAGTACTTC
CDR3: CASQNGPSGVLFDEQYF
D: TRBD2
V: TRBV5-1
size: .
J: TRBJ2-7

DNA: TGTGCCAGCAGCGTAGCTCCGGGACTAGCGGGGGGGCGAGGTACGCAGTATTTT
CDR3: CASSVAPGLAGGRGTQYF
D: TRBD2
V: TRBV9
size: .
J: TRBJ2-3

DNA: TGTGCCAGCAGACCTAGGGGCTGGAATTCACCCCTCCACTTT
CDR3: CASRPRGWNSPLHF
D: .
V: TRBV6-5
size: .
J: TRBJ1-6

DNA: TGTGCCAGCAGTTACTTCGGGACAGGGAACTATGGCTACACCTTC
CDR3: CASSYFGTGNYGYTF
D: TRBD1
V: TRBV6-5
size: .
J: TRBJ1-2

DNA: TGTGCCAGCAGCTTGCTACGACAGCGCCGCTCCTACAATGAGCAGTTCTTC
CDR3: CASSLLRQRRSYNEQFF
D: .
V: TRBV5-6
size: .
J: TRBJ2-1

DNA: TGTGCCAACAATAAGGCTTTCTTT
CDR3: CANNKAFF
D: .
V: TRBV2
size: .
J: TRBJ1-1

DNA: TGTGCCAGCAGCCCCAGCCAGGGGCAGAGGACTGAAGCTTTCTTT
CDR3: CASSPSQGQRTEAFF
D: .
V: TRBV7-2
size: .
J: TRBJ1-1

DNA: TGTGCCAGCAGCAGGGGTCATGGCTACACCTTC
CDR3: CASSRGHGYTF
D: .
V: TRBV6-5
size: .
J: TRBJ1-2

DNA: TGTGCCAGCAGCCGGCGGGCGAACACTGAAGCTTTCTTT
CDR3: CASSRRANTEAFF
D: .
V: TRBV11-2
size: .
J: TRBJ1-1

DNA: TGTGCCAGTAGCGAAACCGGGACAGGCCTCTACGAGCAGTACTTC
CDR3: CASSETGTGLYEQYF
D: TRBD1
V: TRBV19
size: .
J: TRBJ2-7

DNA: TGCAGCGTCCCGGCTGGGGCCAACGTCCTGACTTTC
CDR3: CSVPAGANVLTF
D: .
V: TRBV29-1
size: .
J: TRBJ2-6

DNA: TGTGCCAGCAGCGCCCCCCTCGGCGGGAGGGTCGCCAATGAGCAGTTCTTC
CDR3: CASSAPLGGRVANEQFF
D: TRBD2
V: TRBV11-2
size: .
J: TRBJ2-1

DNA: TGCGCCAGCGGTAGGACAGCACAAGAGACCCAGTACTTC
CDR3: CASGRTAQETQYF
D: .
V: TRBV5-1
size: .
J: TRBJ2-5

DNA: TGTGCCAGCAGTGTACCCGGGTTAAGGAGCAATCAGCCCCAGCATTTT
CDR3: CASSVPGLRSNQPQHF
D: .
V: TRBV6-4
size: .
J: TRBJ1-5

DNA: TGTGCCAGCAGTGAAGTGGACAGTCAAGGCTACACCTTC
CDR3: CASSEVDSQGYTF
D: .
V: TRBV6-1
size: once
J: TRBJ1-2

DNA: TGTGCCAGCAGCTTCCGGTACGAGCAGTACTTC
CDR3: CASSFRYEQYF
D: .
V: TRBV5-4
size: once
J: TRBJ2-7

DNA: TGTGCCAGCAGCTATCTGGACAGGGGTAACTATGGCTACACCTTC
CDR3: CASSYLDRGNYGYTF
D: TRBD1
V: TRBV9
size: .
J: TRBJ1-2

DNA: TGTGCCAGTAGTACGACAGGGGGCCCCGAAAAACTGTTTTTT
CDR3: CASSTTGGPEKLFF
D: TRBD1
V: TRBV19
size: .
J: TRBJ1-4

DNA: TGCGCCAGCAGCCAAGATGGGGCGTCAGAGACCCAGTACTTC
CDR3: CASSQDGASETQYF
D: .
V: TRBV4-3
size: .
J: TRBJ2-5

DNA: TGTGCCTGGAGTGTACTAGGCCCGGGAAAACTGTTTTTT
CDR3: CAWSVLGPGKLFF
D: .
V: TRBV30
size: .
J: TRBJ1-4

DNA: TGTGCCAGCAGCTTGCGGGGGTTCCTCAATGAGCAGTTCTTC
CDR3: CASSLRGFLNEQFF
D: TRBD2
V: TRBV11-3
size: .
J: TRBJ2-1

DNA: TGTGCCAGCAGTGAAAAGACAGGGGGCCTCTCTGGGGCCAACGTCCTGACTTTC
CDR3: CASSEKTGGLSGANVLTF
D: TRBD1
V: TRBV2
size: .
J: TRBJ2-6

DNA: TGTGCCAGCAGTACGGACAGGGGGTCAGGAAACACCATATATTTT
CDR3: CASSTDRGSGNTIYF
D: TRBD1
V: TRBV2
size: once
J: TRBJ1-3

DNA: TGTGCCAGCAGCTTCGGGGGTTACGACGAGCAGTACTTC
CDR3: CASSFGGYDEQYF
D: .
V: TRBV7-8
size: .
J: TRBJ2-7

DNA: TGTGCCAGCAGCCACGGACAGGGCCGCGGGATGGACGAGCAGTACTTC
CDR3: CASSHGQGRGMDEQYF
D: TRBD1
V: TRBV7-6
size: .
J: TRBJ2-7

DNA: TGTGCCAGCAGTGCGACAGGGGGCCTTGAAAAACTGTTTTTT
CDR3: CASSATGGLEKLFF
D: TRBD1
V: TRBV6-5
size: .
J: TRBJ1-4

DNA: TGTGCCAGCAGCAAGGCAGGGGGTCTTTCCTACGAGCAGTACTTC
CDR3: CASSKAGGLSYEQYF
D: TRBD1
V: TRBV11-3
size: .
J: TRBJ2-7

DNA: TGTGCCAGCAGCTTAGCGGCTGACTCCCGGGAAAGCTACACCTTC
CDR3: CASSLAADSRESYTF
D: .
V: TRBV7-9
size: .
J: TRBJ1-2

DNA: TGCAGCGTTGAAACTTGGGGCAGGTGGAACACTGAAGCTTTCTTT
CDR3: CSVETWGRWNTEAFF
D: .
V: TRBV29-1
size: .
J: TRBJ1-1

DNA: TGTGCCAGCAGATACATCGGACAGGGGGCATCCTACGAGCAGTACTTC
CDR3: CASRYIGQGASYEQYF
D: TRBD1
V: TRBV6-5
size: .
J: TRBJ2-7

DNA: TGTGCCAGTAGTATACAGGGGCTTTTTCACACTGAAGCTTTCTTT
CDR3: CASSIQGLFHTEAFF
D: .
V: TRBV19
size: .
J: TRBJ1-1

DNA: TGTGCCAGCAGCTCTAAAGGGGGCGCGGGAGAAAAACTGTTTTTT
CDR3: CASSSKGGAGEKLFF
D: TRBD1
V: TRBV5-4
size: once
J: TRBJ1-4

DNA: TGTGCCACCAGCAGAAATCAAGGGGCCAATCAGCCCCAGCATTTT
CDR3: CATSRNQGANQPQHF
D: .
V: TRBV15
size: once
J: TRBJ1-5

DNA: TGTGCCAGCAGGTGGACAGGTTCTAATTCACCCCTCCACTTT
CDR3: CASRWTGSNSPLHF
D: TRBD1
V: TRBV6-6
size: .
J: TRBJ1-6

DNA: TGTGCTAGCAGCGTTGGACAGATAGGCTACGAGCAGTACTTC
CDR3: CASSVGQIGYEQYF
D: .
V: TRBV7-7
size: .
J: TRBJ2-7

DNA: TGCAGTGCTAGGCAGAATTACGAGCAGTACTTC
CDR3: CSARQNYEQYF
D: .
V: TRBV20-1
size: .
J: TRBJ2-7